A single sample gave rise to the 24 T cell receptor beta chains below, sequenced in a study of high-grade serous ovarian cancer treatment subgroups. Tumor samples were taken before definitive surgery or chemotherapy. Generated by immunoSEQ multiplex PCR, the TCRdb table keeps only in-frame clones and is missing some. The repertoire consists of just under 4,000 clones, with 70% to 85% occurring once and the leading ten covering about 8.4%. The specimen sequenced was tumor tissue. The origin of the receptors is a human donor with high-grade serous ovarian cancer.

The chain uses TRBV10-2 and TRBJ2-7; D may be TRBD1 (5 bases). CDR1 is WSHSY and CDR2 is SAAADI in the germline V gene. CDR3 length equals 14 residues. V lost 2 bases, J lost 3 bases, and 11 bases lay in between. CDR3: CASSEGTTGYEQYF. The CDR3 region has the DNA TGCGCCAGCAGTGAGGGAACAACAGGCTACGAGCAGTACTTC.

V usage is TRBV6-6 and J usage is TRBJ2-2; 9 bases are shared with TRBD2. Germline trimming cut 6 bases from V and 1 base from J; bases unmatched to any gene: 6. This CDR3 is built from 16 residues. Germline CDR1 MNHNY, CDR2 SVGAGI (reference sequence). CDR3 coding DNA: TGTGCCAGCAGACCGTCTAGCGGGGTGAACACCGGGGAGCTGTTTTTT. It encodes CASRPSSGVNTGELFF.

This clone was seen only a few times. This chain joins TRBV2 and TRBJ2-6, with TRBD1 matching over 7 bases. Germline V CDR1 and CDR2: SNHLY, FYNNEI. The CDR3 length is 19 residues. The ends lost 6 bases at V and 0 bases at J; junction bases unmatched: 14. Here the CDR3 reads CASSLRPGQTSSGANVLTF. The CDR3 bases are TGTGCCAGCAGCCTCAGGCCGGGACAGACGAGCTCTGGGGCCAACGTCCTGACTTTC. Based on the CDR3 plus reference TRBV2 and TRBJ2-6, the full variable domain is EPEVTQTPSHQVTQMGQEVILRCVPISNHLYFYWYRQILGQKVEFLVSFYNNEISEKSEIFDDQFSVERPDGSNFTLKIRSTKLEDSAMYFCASSLRPGQTSSGANVLTFGAGSRLTVL.

The J gene is TRBJ1-1, the V gene TRBV25-1; D not certain. Trimming cost V 6 bases and J 0 bases, with 2 bases left between them. This CDR3 comprises 11 residues. Germline assignment: CDR1 MGHDK and CDR2 SYGVNS. CDR3 in DNA: TGTGCCAGCAGAATGAACACTGAAGCTTTCTTT. Residues: CASRMNTEAFF.

This clone was seen more than once but under ten times. The J gene is TRBJ1-5, the V gene TRBV5-6, with 8 positions matching TRBD1. The V gene end was trimmed by 5 bases and the J gene end by 5 bases; junction bases not matched to a gene: 9. The V gene's germline CDR1 is SGHDT and CDR2 YYEEEE. CDR3 size: 15 residues. The CDR3 reads CASSRRTGRDQPQHF. CDR3 coding DNA: TGTGCCAGCAGTCGAAGGACAGGGCGGGATCAGCCCCAGCATTTT.

In its sample, this clone was seen once. J is TRBJ2-3 and V is TRBV7-9, with D hard to call. The V gene lost 8 bases and the J gene lost 2 bases, with 11 bases spanning the gap. Germline V gives CDR1 SEHNR, CDR2 FQNEAQ (reference sequence). The CDR3 extends over 13 amino acids. CDR3 nucleotide sequence: TGTGCCAGCTGCGGCAGTGACACAGATACGCAGTATTTT. It encodes CASCGSDTDTQYF.

The chain joins TRBV18 to TRBJ1-6; D possibly corresponds to TRBD1 (6 bases). The CDR3 has 17 residues. Germline assignment: CDR1 KGHSH and CDR2 LQKENI. V was trimmed by 1 base and J by 6 bases, leaving 16 bases between them. CDR3 nucleotides: TGTGCCAGCTCACCACGGGGGCAGGACAGAAGTAATTCACCCCTCCACTTT. This gives the protein CASSPRGQDRSNSPLHF.

The J gene is TRBJ2-5, the V gene TRBV2, with TRBD2 as a possible D gene (5 bases). The CDR3 extends over 15 amino acids. The germline V gene has CDR1 SNHLY and CDR2 FYNNEI. Trimming stripped 7 bases from V and 1 base from J, with 16 bases between. CDR3 amino acids: CASIISDYLQETQYF. The DNA for the CDR3 is TGTGCCAGCATCATAAGCGACTATCTCCAAGAGACCCAGTACTTC.

The chain recombines TRBV19 with TRBJ2-5; 13 bases align to TRBD2. The length of the CDR3 is 17 residues. Germline-derived CDR1 and CDR2 are LNHDA and SQIVND (reference sequence). After removal of 5 bases from V and 11 bases from J, the junction contained 17 bases not matched to a gene. The CDR3 nucleotides read TGTGCCAGTAGTCCGGGACTAGCGGGACGGTCCCCTAGAGAGCAGTACTTC. Translated, it gives CASSPGLAGRSPREQYF.

The chain couples TRBV15 to TRBJ2-5, with 7 bases fitting TRBD2. J gave up 4 bases and V 2 bases, and 4 bases lay outside the gene matches. The CDR3 spans 14 residues. Germline loops: CDR1 LNHNV, CDR2 YYDKDF (reference sequence). The DNA for the CDR3 is TGTGCCACCAGCAGACAGCGGGAAGGAGAGACCCAGTACTTC. Protein sequence: CATSRQREGETQYF.

This clone was seen only a few times. J is TRBJ1-1 and V is TRBV6-6; D call uncertain. The germline gives CDR1 MNHNY, CDR2 SVGAGI (reference sequence). There are 11 residues in the CDR3. Deletions cut 8 bases from V and 0 bases from J, with 4 bases between. The chain's CDR3 is CASQVNTEAFF. The CDR3 DNA reads TGTGCCAGCCAGGTGAACACTGAAGCTTTCTTT.

This clone was seen a few times. The gene calls are TRBV19 and TRBJ2-7; the D is unclear. Germline V lookup: CDR1 LNHDA, CDR2 SQIVND (reference sequence). The CDR3 consists of 14 residues. Trimming removed 3 bases at V and 3 bases at J, with 12 bases between. CDR3 in DNA: TGTGCCAGTAGTATTTCGGCCGGATACTACGAGCAGTACTTC. It codes for CASSISAGYYEQYF.

This clone was detected only a few times. This rearrangement joins TRBV7-2 to TRBJ2-5; TRBD2 aligns across 9 bases. J was trimmed by 5 bases and V by 1 base; bases with no gene match: 5. Germline CDR1 is SGHTA and CDR2 is FQGNSA. The CDR3 runs to 15 residues. The CDR3, as DNA: TGTGCCAGCAGCTTAGTGGGCGGGGGGGTTGAGACCCAGTACTTC. Translated: CASSLVGGGVETQYF.

The CDR3 sequence: CAWNGGRTGELFF. The CDR3 DNA is TGTGCCTGGAACGGGGGAAGGACCGGGGAGCTGTTTTTT. V gene TRBV30 combines with J gene TRBJ2-2, with TRBD2 as a possible D gene (6 bases). Trimming pared 4 bases from V and 5 bases from J, leaving 11 bases between. The CDR3 is made up of 13 amino acids. Germline V gene data show CDR1 as GTSNPN and CDR2 as SVGIG (reference sequence).

The V and J genes are TRBV25-1 and TRBJ1-4, with no clear D. CDR3 length: 12 amino acids. The germline gives CDR1 MGHDK, CDR2 SYGVNS. Trimming removed 7 bases from V and 4 bases from J, with 7 bases in between. CDR3 sequence reads: CASMSYNEKLFF. The CDR3 DNA sequence: TGTGCCAGCATGTCTTATAATGAAAAACTGTTTTTT. The whole variable domain, filled in from reference TRBV25-1 and TRBJ1-4, reads EADIYQTPRYLVIGTGKKITLECSQTMGHDKMYWYQQDPGMELHLIHYSYGVNSTEKGDLSSESTVSRIRTEHFPLTLESARPSHTSQYLCASMSYNEKLFFGSGTQLSVL.

V and J are TRBV15 and TRBJ2-2; 7 positions match TRBD1. V lost 2 bases to trimming and J lost 3 bases; unmatched junction nucleotides: 12. The CDR3 totals 18 residues. CDR1 is LNHNV, CDR2 YYDKDF, per germline (reference sequence). The CDR3 DNA reads as TGTGCCACCAGCAGACTTCCTAAGGGACAGACTTACACCGGGGAGCTGTTTTTT. Protein sequence: CATSRLPKGQTYTGELFF.

This clone came up once. This chain uses TRBV10-1 with TRBJ2-6; weak D call: TRBD2 (5 bases). V gave up 3 bases and J gave up 0 bases, with 12 bases separating them. Germline CDR1 WNHNN, CDR2 SYGVQD (reference sequence). CDR3 size: 17 residues. This chain's CDR3 is CASSDYAGLSGANVLTF. CDR3 DNA sequence: TGCGCCAGCAGTGATTATGCGGGCCTCTCTGGGGCCAACGTCCTGACTTTC.

This clone is judged large. The chain employs TRBV6-5 and TRBJ2-3; D is undetermined. CDR1 MNHEY and CDR2 SVGAGI come from the germline V gene. The CDR3 consists of 14 residues. The ends were cut back, 6 bases at V and 2 bases at J, with 12 bases in the middle. The CDR3, as DNA: TGTGCCAGCAGCTTTACAGAGAACACAGATACGCAGTATTTT. Protein: CASSFTENTDTQYF.

The gene calls are TRBV19 and TRBJ1-2; D is uncertain. V was trimmed by 6 bases and J by 0 bases, leaving 8 bases between them. CDR3 length: 13 residues. Germline assignment: CDR1 LNHDA and CDR2 SQIVND (reference sequence). The DNA of the CDR3 is TGTGCCAGTAGACAGTCTACTAACTATGGCTACACCTTC. Translation gives CASRQSTNYGYTF.

This chain joins TRBV20-1 and TRBJ1-1; D gene unclear. The V gene's germline CDR1 is DFQATT and CDR2 SNEGSKA (reference sequence). The CDR3 contains 11 residues. The V gene lost 1 base and the J gene lost 1 base, with 1 base spanning the gap. The CDR3 DNA is TGCAGTGCTAGAGGGAACACTGAAGCTTTCTTT. This sequence encodes CSARGNTEAFF.

The V gene is TRBV13, the J gene TRBJ2-2; no definite D call. The germline V and J ends were trimmed by 3 bases and 3 bases, with 2 bases remaining between them. The CDR3 spans 12 residues. Per germline, CDR1 PRHDT and CDR2 FYEKMQ (reference sequence). In DNA, the CDR3 is TGTGCCAGCAGCTTTTACACCGGGGAGCTGTTTTTT. It specifies CASSFYTGELFF.

V is TRBV25-1 and J is TRBJ2-5; the D is unclear. With 8 bases removed from V and 4 bases from J, the gap between germline ends came to 2 bases. This CDR3 is 9 amino acids long. The germline V gene encodes CDR1 MGHDK and CDR2 SYGVNS. The CDR3 DNA follows: TGTGCCAGCGGAGAGACCCAGTACTTC. As protein: CASGETQYF.

The chain carries TRBV5-6 and TRBJ1-2, with D hard to call. Looked up from germline, CDR1 is SGHDT and CDR2 is YYEEEE. Trimming removed 3 bases from V and 0 bases from J, with 12 bases in between. This CDR3 has 15 residues. As DNA, the CDR3 is TGTGCCAGCAGCTCGTTGGGGATAACTAACTATGGCTACACCTTC. Translated: CASSSLGITNYGYTF.

This chain uses TRBV14 with TRBJ1-6; D may be TRBD1 (5 bases). Trimming left V 4 bases short and J 9 bases short, with 10 bases between. This CDR3 spans 13 amino acids. Germline V gene data show CDR1 as SGHDN and CDR2 as FVKESK. The CDR3 sequence: CASSPSRGSPLHF. CDR3 coding DNA: TGTGCCAGCAGCCCGAGTAGGGGTTCACCCCTCCACTTT. Using reference TRBV14 and TRBJ1-6 for the parts outside the CDR3, the full variable domain is EAGVTQFPSHSVIEKGQTVTLRCDPISGHDNLYWYRRVMGKEIKFLLHFVKESKQDESGMPNNRFLAERTGGTYSTLKVQPAELEDSGVYFCASSPSRGSPLHFGNGTRLTVT.